The clone carrying this T cell receptor beta chain was seen more than once but under ten times. Its target is unknown. TCRdb's copy holds only in-frame clones and misses some; the assay was immunoSEQ multiplex PCR. The table lists about 68,000 clones, about 64% of them singletons. The record originates from a study of cytotoxic CD8 clonotypes in ibrutinib-treated CLL. Study-wide findings and caveats: Clonality went up at the time of ibrutinib response, stayed stable in sustained remission, and later dropped back toward its baseline level at progression.

The TCR was taken from a human donor with chronic lymphocytic leukemia. Here the sequenced sample was PBMCs, taken after 12 months of ibrutinib treatment.

Here the CDR3 DNA reads TGTGCCACCCGGGGGTATGGGAAAACAGCTTTCTTT. The encoded protein is CATRGYGKTAFF. This chain connects TRBV27 to TRBJ1-1; the D gene is possibly TRBD1 (5 bases). Deletions cut 10 bases from V and 10 bases from J, with 19 bases between. The CDR3 runs 12 residues. Germline V gene sequence: CDR1 MNHEY, CDR2 SMNVEV (reference sequence).